This T cell receptor beta chain originates from a study of cytomegalovirus exposure and HLA in healthy donors. In the PCR, 60 Vbeta and 13 Jbeta primers were used. The method was immunoSEQ multiplex PCR; TCRdb's version includes in-frame clones alone and lacks a portion of them. Of about 140,000 clones in the sample, approximately 84% were seen once. CDR1 and CDR2 from the germline V gene are MNHNS and SASEGT. J gave up 2 bases and V 2 bases, and 2 bases lay outside the gene matches. CDR3 length: 15 residues. Sample: PBMCs. The sequence was obtained from a young man in good health and CMV-seropositive. The chain is built from TRBV6-1 and TRBJ2-7; 11 nucleotides line up with TRBD2. This chain's CDR3 is CASSETSGGTYEQYF. The DNA of the CDR3 is TGTGCCAGCAGTGAAACTAGCGGGGGTACCTACGAGCAGTACTTC.